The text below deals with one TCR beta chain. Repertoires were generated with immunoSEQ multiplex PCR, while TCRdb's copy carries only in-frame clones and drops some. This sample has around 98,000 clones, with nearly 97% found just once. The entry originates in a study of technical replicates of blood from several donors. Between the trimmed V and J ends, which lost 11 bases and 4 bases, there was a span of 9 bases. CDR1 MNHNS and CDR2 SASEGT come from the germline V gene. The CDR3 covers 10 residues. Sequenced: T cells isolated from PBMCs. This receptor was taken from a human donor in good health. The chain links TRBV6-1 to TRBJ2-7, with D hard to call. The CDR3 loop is CAAKLYEQYF. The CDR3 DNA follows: TGTGCCGCAAAACTTTACGAGCAGTACTTC.